This entry concerns a single T cell receptor (beta chain). Its antigen is still unknown. This sample was included in a study of OX40 agonist ivuxolimab in advanced cancers. Study as a whole: All patients had ivuxolimab intravenously every 2 weeks at 0.01 to 10 mg/kg. Dose-escalation cases comprised hepatocellular carcinoma, melanoma, renal cell or head and neck cancer. Study-wide findings and caveats: Partial responders treated at 0.1-3.0 mg/kg exhibited clonal expansion among the lowest measured. Expanded clones tended on average to be more numerous among CD8+ T cells than CD4+.

Germline lookup yields CDR1 SGHTA and CDR2 FQGNSA. This CDR3 has 12 amino acids. V was cut by 2 bases and J by 15 bases, with 13 bases left in between. Generated by immunoSEQ multiplex PCR, the TCRdb table keeps only in-frame clones and is missing some. The repertoire holds some 82,000 clones, with around 94% as singletons. This clonotype was obtained from an adult with an advanced solid tumor such as melanoma, head and neck, liver or kidney cancer. Source: CD4+ or CD8+ T cells sorted from blood, taken in a trial of the OX40 agonist ivuxolimab. The V gene is TRBV7-2, the J gene TRBJ1-4, with D perhaps matching TRBD1 (5 bases). Here the CDR3 DNA reads TGTGCCAGCAGCTTATGGGAGGGACCGTTGTTTTTT. Protein sequence: CASSLWEGPLFF. Using reference TRBV7-2 and TRBJ1-4 for the parts outside the CDR3, the full variable domain is GAGVSQSPSNKVTEKGKDVELRCDPISGHTALYWYRQSLGQGLEFLIYFQGNSAPDKSGLPSDRFSAERTGGSVSTLTIQRTQQEDSAVYLCASSLWEGPLFFGSGTQLSVL.